This T cell receptor beta chain was sequenced during a study of Tregs in tolerant kidney transplant recipients (dated by TCRdb to the late 2010s). Concerning the study at large: The transplants used related donors with nonmyeloablative bone marrow transplantation, and mixed chimerism in the human trials was transient. The study applied TCRbeta sequencing to find donor-specific regulatory T cells before combined kidney and bone marrow transplantation and then followed those same cells after transplant.

Concerning this clone itself: There is no known antigen for this receptor. Read data end 3 residues before the CDR3 end; the end is taken from the germline J gene.

The sample's time point label, in plain terms: blood sample drawn before combined kidney and bone marrow transplant. Thawed PBMCs were FACS-sorted into unstimulated Tregs (CD4+CD25+CD127-), CD4+ non-Tregs (CD4+CD25-), CD4 cells and CD8 cells. The patients were a few recipients of combined kidney and bone marrow transplants from the ITN036ST trial, and samples were available only for these trial subjects. Healthy control blood was separated into PBMCs by Ficoll density gradient and cryopreserved, and patient PBMCs were collected both before and after transplant. What the authors observed across the whole study: Because the study included only a small number of patients, the results must be confirmed in larger populations and under other immunosuppression protocols. Biological reproducibility was not directly addressed, though technical replication error appeared minimal. In tolerant patients, the expansion of donor-specific Tregs was greater than global Treg expansion, suggesting that the expansion was antigen-driven rather than nonspecific. Expanding Tregs with activated donor B cells appeared to identify the most biologically relevant and donor-specific TCRbeta repertoire. For some patients, the PCR primers changed as time went on, which meant samples from those patients could not be compared with one another at the nucleotide level.

V is shortened by 6 bases, J by 0 bases, and the region joining them spans 12 bases. Counted from cysteine to phenylalanine, this CDR3 has 15 amino acids. Part of the CDR3 DNA is given, 36 bases translated from base 1. The germline V gene yields MNHEY for CDR1 and SVGEGT for CDR2. Genomic DNA was extracted from sorted cells with the QIAGEN DNeasy Blood and Tissue Kit for TCRbeta CDR3 sequencing. High-throughput TCRbeta CDR3 sequencing was carried out commercially through immunoSEQ, with PCR amplification with bias correction and internal controls included. In the paper's pipeline: Unique productive TCRbeta sequences were defined by CDR3 nucleotide sequence where primers matched, otherwise by CDR3 amino acid sequence with Vbeta and Jbeta genes. Sorting error was corrected by removing sequences shared between sorted populations at a frequency ratio of 2:1 or less, and the remaining shared sequences were assigned to the higher population. A sequence counted as donor-reactive if, in CFSE-low cells, the sequence had a frequency of at least 0.01% and was expanded at least 5-fold compared with unstimulated cells. Jensen-Shannon divergence calculated on the top 100 TCRbeta sequences ranked by frequency was used to measure repertoire divergence. For samples with multiple sequencing runs, sorting error was corrected in each run separately before the runs were combined. TCRdb obtained this table from immuneACCESS and retained in-frame rearrangements with V and J assigned. These tables miss some clones; where compared with another copy, unresolved V genes account for less than half of the shortfall, and the remainder is unexplained. D and trimming come from the DNA, and the V and J calls and clone size come from that table. This sample's table carries roughly 53,000 clones. About 0.83% of the sample is in the top ten clones.

The specimen was CD4+ T cells from blood, collected before the transplant. Rearrangement joined TRBV6-2 or TRBV6-3 to TRBJ1-3; no confident D gene assignment can be made. This clonotype was sampled from a human donor who received a combined kidney and bone marrow transplant. The covered CDR3 bases are TGTGCCAGCAGGGAAACAGAGAACTCTGGAAACACC. Translated, this gives CASRETENSGNT. The whole CDR3 protein is CASRETENSGNTIYF.